The present T cell receptor beta chain was sequenced within a study of OX40 agonist ivuxolimab in advanced cancers. On the study more broadly: 30% to 40% of patients had received prior checkpoint inhibitor therapy. The study, taken as a whole, reports: The study observed clonal expansion of CD4+ and CD8+ blood T cells by week 6 at 0.1 to 3.0 mg/kg. Determination of antigen specificity was not performed for the expanded peripheral T cells.

TCRdb's copy holds only in-frame clones and misses some; the assay was immunoSEQ multiplex PCR. The sample lists fewer than 70,000 clones, approximately 79% occurring once. Germline CDR1 is SGHKS and CDR2 is YYEKEE (reference sequence). The V and J ends lost 1 base and 2 bases respectively, with 12 bases between them. The length of the CDR3 is 15 residues. In this sample, this clone turned up a few times. Its antigen is unknown. This clonotype was obtained from an adult with an advanced solid tumor such as melanoma, head and neck, liver or kidney cancer. The input for sequencing was CD4+ or CD8+ T cells sorted from blood, taken in a trial of the OX40 agonist ivuxolimab. V is TRBV5-5 and J is TRBJ1-1, with D maybe TRBD1 (5 bases). This chain's CDR3 is CASSLYGALNTEAFF. The DNA of the CDR3 is TGTGCCAGCAGCTTGTACGGGGCGCTTAACACTGAAGCTTTCTTT.